These T cell receptor beta chains were read from a single sample in a study of T-cell reconstitution after alpha-beta-depleted transplantation in children. Each CDR3 protein gets one entry after TCRdb re-called the PCR reads with MiXCR. The sample lists hundreds of thousands of distinct CDR3 sequences, around an eighth occurring once. The material was PBMCs from the stem cell graft donor, obtained from the stem cell graft. The receptors were gathered from a human donor who donated a stem cell graft to a child with combined immunodeficiency. Each CDR3 is given with its conserved first and last residue. A D gene is named only where the DNA matches it firmly. The listing skips clone size in some rows; elsewhere it reads once, few, many or a size class.

v_gene: TRBV7-2
len: 16
abundance: few
j_gene: TRBJ2-3
d_gene: TRBD2
CDR3nt: TGTGCCAGCAGCTTAGTAGCGGGGGCGAACGGAGATACGCAGTATTTT
CDR3aa: CASSLVAGANGDTQYF

v_gene: TRBV5-5
len: 14
abundance: few
j_gene: TRBJ2-7
d_gene: NA
CDR3nt: TGTGCCAGCAGCGTGGAGGCTCAATCCTACGAGCAGTACTTC
CDR3aa: CASSVEAQSYEQYF

v_gene: TRBV14
len: 14
abundance: NA
j_gene: TRBJ1-1
d_gene: NA
CDR3nt: TGTGCCAGCAGCCAAGAAGGTTGGGGGACTGAAGCTTTCTTT
CDR3aa: CASSQEGWGTEAFF

v_gene: TRBV5-1
len: 13
abundance: few
j_gene: TRBJ2-1
d_gene: NA
CDR3nt: TGCGCCAGCAGCGCGCCGGGGGTTCCTGAGCAGTTCTTC
CDR3aa: CASSAPGVPEQFF

v_gene: TRBV5-6
len: 14
abundance: few
j_gene: TRBJ1-5
d_gene: NA
CDR3nt: TGTGCCAGCAGCTTGGGGTGGGGCGCCCAGCCCCAGCATTTT
CDR3aa: CASSLGWGAQPQHF

v_gene: TRBV9
len: 13
abundance: many
j_gene: TRBJ2-7
d_gene: NA
CDR3nt: TGTGCCAGCAGCCCAGGACCGAACTACGAGCAGTACTTC
CDR3aa: CASSPGPNYEQYF

v_gene: TRBV7-9
len: 15
abundance: NA
j_gene: TRBJ2-6
d_gene: NA
CDR3nt: TGTGCCAGCAGCTTACGGCTCTCTGGGGCCAACGTCCTGACTTTC
CDR3aa: CASSLRLSGANVLTF

v_gene: TRBV5-1
len: 12
abundance: few
j_gene: TRBJ1-1
d_gene: NA
CDR3nt: TGCGCCAGCAGCGGGGGACAAGATGAAGCTTTCTTT
CDR3aa: CASSGGQDEAFF

v_gene: TRBV7-2
len: 14
abundance: few
j_gene: TRBJ2-1
d_gene: NA
CDR3nt: TGTGCCAGCAGCTTCGACTTACAATACAATGAGCAGTTCTTC
CDR3aa: CASSFDLQYNEQFF

v_gene: TRBV28
len: 13
abundance: many
j_gene: TRBJ2-5
d_gene: NA
CDR3nt: TGTGCCAGCAGGGGTGGGAATTACGAGACCCAGTACTTC
CDR3aa: CASRGGNYETQYF

v_gene: TRBV19
len: 16
abundance: NA
j_gene: TRBJ2-3
d_gene: TRBD2
CDR3nt: TGTGCCAGTAGTTCGGGACTAGCGGGGACCGTGGATACGCAGTATTTT
CDR3aa: CASSSGLAGTVDTQYF

v_gene: TRBV20-1
len: 13
abundance: many
j_gene: TRBJ2-7
d_gene: TRBD1
CDR3nt: TGCAGTGCTAGACGGGACAGCTCCTACGAGCAGTACTTC
CDR3aa: CSARRDSSYEQYF

v_gene: TRBV5-5
len: 15
abundance: few
j_gene: TRBJ2-1
d_gene: TRBD2
CDR3nt: TGTGCCAGCAGCTCTCCCGGGACTAGCGGCAATGAGCAGTTCTTC
CDR3aa: CASSSPGTSGNEQFF

v_gene: TRBV29-1
len: 13
abundance: many
j_gene: TRBJ2-3
d_gene: NA
CDR3nt: TGCAGCGTTGACAGGGGCGCAGGAGATACGCAGTATTTT
CDR3aa: CSVDRGAGDTQYF

v_gene: TRBV20-1
len: 13
abundance: few
j_gene: TRBJ2-3
d_gene: NA
CDR3nt: TGCAGTGCGGGGTGGGAGTGGACAGATACGCAGTATTTT
CDR3aa: CSAGWEWTDTQYF

v_gene: TRBV9
len: 15
abundance: NA
j_gene: TRBJ2-7
d_gene: NA
CDR3nt: TGTGCCAGCAGCGTAGGCGCATATTCCAATTACGAGCAGTACTTC
CDR3aa: CASSVGAYSNYEQYF

v_gene: TRBV7-2
len: 13
abundance: many
j_gene: TRBJ2-2
d_gene: NA
CDR3nt: TGTGCCAGCAGCTTAGCGGATGCTGAGGAGCTGTTTTTT
CDR3aa: CASSLADAEELFF

v_gene: TRBV7-6
len: 15
abundance: NA
j_gene: TRBJ2-5
d_gene: TRBD2
CDR3nt: TGTGCCAGCAGCCCTACTAGCGGGCGTCGGGAGACCCAGTACTTC
CDR3aa: CASSPTSGRRETQYF

v_gene: TRBV6-2/TRBV6-3
len: 14
abundance: few
j_gene: TRBJ2-7
d_gene: NA
CDR3nt: TGTGCCAGCAGTTATGACGGAGCAATCTACGAGCAGTACTTC
CDR3aa: CASSYDGAIYEQYF

v_gene: TRBV12-3/TRBV12-4
len: 13
abundance: NA
j_gene: TRBJ1-6
d_gene: NA
CDR3nt: TGTGCCAGCAGTTTAGAGCAGGCTCGGCCCCTCCACTTT
CDR3aa: CASSLEQARPLHF

v_gene: TRBV12-3/TRBV12-4
len: 17
abundance: few
j_gene: TRBJ2-1
d_gene: TRBD2
CDR3nt: TGTGCCAGCAGTTTTAGGGGAGGACTAGCAATGGGCAATGAGCAGTTCTTC
CDR3aa: CASSFRGGLAMGNEQFF

v_gene: TRBV12-3/TRBV12-4
len: 14
abundance: few
j_gene: TRBJ2-7
d_gene: NA
CDR3nt: TGTGCCAGCAGCCGAGGAGGGAGCTCCTACGAGCAGTACTTC
CDR3aa: CASSRGGSSYEQYF

v_gene: TRBV29-1
len: 15
abundance: NA
j_gene: TRBJ1-5
d_gene: NA
CDR3nt: TGCAGCGTTCGAGTTATAACAAGCCCAAGTCAGCCCCAGCATTTT
CDR3aa: CSVRVITSPSQPQHF

v_gene: TRBV27
len: 13
abundance: NA
j_gene: TRBJ2-2
d_gene: NA
CDR3nt: TGTGCCAGCAGTCCATATCTCACCGGGGAGCTGTTTTTT
CDR3aa: CASSPYLTGELFF

v_gene: TRBV5-6
len: 13
abundance: NA
j_gene: TRBJ1-4
d_gene: NA
CDR3nt: TGTGCCAGCAGTGATGAGATTGGTAATGAACTGTTTTTT
CDR3aa: CASSDEIGNELFF

v_gene: TRBV12-5
len: 15
abundance: many
j_gene: TRBJ2-3
d_gene: TRBD2
CDR3nt: TGTGCTAGTGGTCCGGGACTAGCGGGCACAGATACGCAGTATTTT
CDR3aa: CASGPGLAGTDTQYF

v_gene: TRBV28
len: 14
abundance: NA
j_gene: TRBJ1-5
d_gene: NA
CDR3nt: TGTGCCAGCAGTCCGACAGGCCCCCATCAGCCCCAGCATTTT
CDR3aa: CASSPTGPHQPQHF

v_gene: TRBV30
len: 12
abundance: many
j_gene: TRBJ2-7
d_gene: NA
CDR3nt: TGTGCCTGGAGTTTATACAGGGTGGAGCAGTACTTC
CDR3aa: CAWSLYRVEQYF

v_gene: TRBV7-6
len: 16
abundance: NA
j_gene: TRBJ2-1
d_gene: NA
CDR3nt: TGTGCCACTACGCTGGGTAGTAGTTTGGTCCGGGATGAGCAGTTCTTC
CDR3aa: CATTLGSSLVRDEQFF

v_gene: TRBV6-4
len: 16
abundance: many
j_gene: TRBJ2-3
d_gene: TRBD2
CDR3nt: TGTGCCAGCAGTGTCGAGACTAGCGGGGGTTCAGATACGCAGTATTTT
CDR3aa: CASSVETSGGSDTQYF

v_gene: TRBV30
len: 14
abundance: NA
j_gene: TRBJ2-7
d_gene: TRBD2
CDR3nt: TGTGCCTCCCTCGGGCGGGGGGCTCTCTACGAGCAGTACTTC
CDR3aa: CASLGRGALYEQYF

v_gene: TRBV12-3/TRBV12-4
len: 14
abundance: many
j_gene: TRBJ2-7
d_gene: NA
CDR3nt: TGTGCCAGCAGTCGTTACGGGGGCACCTACGAGCAGTACTTC
CDR3aa: CASSRYGGTYEQYF

v_gene: TRBV5-1
len: 12
abundance: many
j_gene: TRBJ2-7
d_gene: NA
CDR3nt: TGCGCCAGCAGCTTTGGGACGGGAGAGCAGTACTTC
CDR3aa: CASSFGTGEQYF

v_gene: TRBV12-3/TRBV12-4
len: 15
abundance: NA
j_gene: TRBJ2-3
d_gene: TRBD2
CDR3nt: TGTGCCAGCAGAGGGCTAGCGGGAGGGATGGATACGCAGTATTTT
CDR3aa: CASRGLAGGMDTQYF

v_gene: TRBV29-1
len: 15
abundance: few
j_gene: TRBJ2-3
d_gene: TRBD1
CDR3nt: TGCAGCGCTCTCACCGGGACAGGGTACACAGATACGCAGTATTTT
CDR3aa: CSALTGTGYTDTQYF

v_gene: TRBV6-5
len: 14
abundance: few
j_gene: TRBJ2-7
d_gene: TRBD2
CDR3nt: TGTGCCAGCAGTTCTAGCGGGAGGGTCCACGAGCAGTACTTC
CDR3aa: CASSSSGRVHEQYF

v_gene: TRBV15
len: 12
abundance: few
j_gene: TRBJ2-1
d_gene: NA
CDR3nt: TGTGCCACCAGCAGAGATCTTGATGAGCAGTTCTTC
CDR3aa: CATSRDLDEQFF

v_gene: TRBV7-2
len: 17
abundance: many
j_gene: TRBJ2-2
d_gene: NA
CDR3nt: TGTGCCAGCAGGGGGAGAAGTGCAGCCGAACTTGGCGGGGAGCTGTTTTTT
CDR3aa: CASRGRSAAELGGELFF

v_gene: TRBV24-1
len: 13
abundance: many
j_gene: TRBJ2-3
d_gene: NA
CDR3nt: TGTGCCACCAGTGATCAAATCACAGATACGCAGTATTTT
CDR3aa: CATSDQITDTQYF

v_gene: TRBV29-1
len: 12
abundance: few
j_gene: TRBJ2-1
d_gene: NA
CDR3nt: TGCAGCGTTAACTGGTTCTACAATGAGCAGTTCTTC
CDR3aa: CSVNWFYNEQFF

v_gene: TRBV24-1
len: 17
abundance: NA
j_gene: TRBJ2-3
d_gene: TRBD2
CDR3nt: TGTGCCACCAGTGATTATCCCGTCCAGCGGGGGGCAGATACGCAGTATTTT
CDR3aa: CATSDYPVQRGADTQYF

v_gene: TRBV19
len: 14
abundance: NA
j_gene: TRBJ2-7
d_gene: NA
CDR3nt: TGTGCCAGTAGTATGGTCGGCGGGTCCTACGAGCAGTACTTC
CDR3aa: CASSMVGGSYEQYF

v_gene: TRBV6-5
len: 18
abundance: NA
j_gene: TRBJ2-2
d_gene: TRBD1
CDR3nt: TGTGCCAGCAGTTACGGGACAGCAACACTTGGGGACACCGGGGAGCTGTTTTTT
CDR3aa: CASSYGTATLGDTGELFF

v_gene: TRBV18
len: 16
abundance: few
j_gene: TRBJ2-6
d_gene: NA
CDR3nt: TGTGCCAGCTCATCTTACAGCCGCTCTGGGGCCAACGTCCTGACTTTC
CDR3aa: CASSSYSRSGANVLTF

v_gene: TRBV7-9
len: 15
abundance: NA
j_gene: TRBJ1-3
d_gene: NA
CDR3nt: TGTGCCAGCAGCTTCGTGCGGCAAGCTGGAAACACCATATATTTT
CDR3aa: CASSFVRQAGNTIYF

v_gene: TRBV12-3/TRBV12-4
len: 14
abundance: NA
j_gene: TRBJ2-7
d_gene: TRBD2
CDR3nt: TGTGCCAGCACCTTGGGAGGGCACTCCTACGAGCAGTACTTC
CDR3aa: CASTLGGHSYEQYF

v_gene: TRBV6-5
len: 16
abundance: many
j_gene: TRBJ1-6
d_gene: NA
CDR3nt: TGTGCCAGCAGTCCACCAGGGGTTGGCTATAATTCACCCCTCCACTTT
CDR3aa: CASSPPGVGYNSPLHF